Below, one T cell receptor (beta chain) is given with its context. The antigen is unknown. The sample originates from a study of cytomegalovirus exposure and HLA in healthy donors. Study-level findings and limits: Some V segments, including TRBV6-2 and TRBV6-3, were excluded as indistinguishable.

PCR amplification relied on 60 Vbeta primers (plus 13 Jbeta primers). Profiled with immunoSEQ multiplex PCR; TCRdb holds only in-frame clones, not every one. The sample consists of 150,000 to 200,000 clones, around 79% of them appearing once. The CDR3 is 16 residues long. The V and J ends lost 4 bases and 0 bases, in that order; junction bases with no gene match: 6. The germline CDR1 and CDR2 sequences are SGHRS and YFSETQ. Sequencing was carried out using PBMCs. The clonotype originates from a man in his fifties in good health and CMV-seropositive. This chain connects TRBV5-1 to TRBJ2-7; 11 bases are shared with TRBD1. Written as DNA, the CDR3 is TGCGCCAGCAGCACTGGGACAGGGGGTAGCTCCTACGAGCAGTACTTC. Translating gives CASSTGTGGSSYEQYF.